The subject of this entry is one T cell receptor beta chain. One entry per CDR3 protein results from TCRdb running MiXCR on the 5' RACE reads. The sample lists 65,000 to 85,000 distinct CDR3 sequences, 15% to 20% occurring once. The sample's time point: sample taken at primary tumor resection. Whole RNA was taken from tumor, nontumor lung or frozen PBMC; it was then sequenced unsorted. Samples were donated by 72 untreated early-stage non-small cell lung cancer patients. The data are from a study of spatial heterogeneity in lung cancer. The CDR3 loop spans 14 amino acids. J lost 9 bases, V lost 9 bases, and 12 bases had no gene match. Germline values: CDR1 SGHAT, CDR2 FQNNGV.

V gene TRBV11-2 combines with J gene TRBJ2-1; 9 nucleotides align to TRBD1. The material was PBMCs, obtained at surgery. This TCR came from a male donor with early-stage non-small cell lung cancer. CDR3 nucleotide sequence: TGTGCCAGTACACAGGGGGCTAAGTGGAGTGAGCAGTTCTTC. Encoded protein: CASTQGAKWSEQFF.